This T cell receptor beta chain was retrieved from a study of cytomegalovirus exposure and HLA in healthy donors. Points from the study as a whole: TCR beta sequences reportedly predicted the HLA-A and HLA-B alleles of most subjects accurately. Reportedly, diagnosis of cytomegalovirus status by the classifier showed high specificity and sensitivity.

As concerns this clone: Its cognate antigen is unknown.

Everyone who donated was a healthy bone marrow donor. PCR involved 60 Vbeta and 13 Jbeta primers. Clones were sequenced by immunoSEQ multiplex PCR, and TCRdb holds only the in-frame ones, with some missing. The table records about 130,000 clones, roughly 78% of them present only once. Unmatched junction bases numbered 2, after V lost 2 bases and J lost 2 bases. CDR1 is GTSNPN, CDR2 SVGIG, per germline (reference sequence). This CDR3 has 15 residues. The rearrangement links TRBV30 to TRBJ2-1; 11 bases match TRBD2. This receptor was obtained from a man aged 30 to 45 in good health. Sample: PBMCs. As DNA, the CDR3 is TGTGCCTGGAGTCATAGCGGGAGGGCCTACAATGAGCAGTTCTTC. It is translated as CAWSHSGRAYNEQFF.